This T cell receptor beta chain was sequenced for a study of shared clonotypes between healthy human individuals. Study-level information: A few men and a couple of women, aged 18 to 49, were donors.

Sequencing used immunoSEQ multiplex PCR; TCRdb keeps in-frame clones, though not all of them. The sample records more than 450,000 clones, 75% to 85% being singletons. Everyone who donated was a Caucasian adult who lived in Nashville, Tennessee. Study conclusions and caveats: In having few donors, the study represented limited genetic and exposure-history diversity. Sampling covered nothing but blood. Tissue TCR repertoires likely differ from those found in blood.

As regards this clone: Its antigen is currently unknown.

The CDR3 length is 18 residues. Germline V gene data show CDR1 as MNHEY and CDR2 as SMNVEV (reference sequence). Losses at the gene ends were 6 bases for V and 5 bases for J; bases not matched to a gene: 14. The chain joins TRBV27 to TRBJ2-2, with 11 bases identical to TRBD2. Input material: PBMCs. The TCR comes from a woman aged 40 to 50 in good health. Some clones in this sample may be carry-over from other donors' samples. CDR3 in amino acids: CASSHPGGLAVKTGELFF. The CDR3 coding sequence is TGTGCCAGCAGCCATCCCGGGGGACTAGCGGTGAAAACCGGGGAGCTGTTTTTT.